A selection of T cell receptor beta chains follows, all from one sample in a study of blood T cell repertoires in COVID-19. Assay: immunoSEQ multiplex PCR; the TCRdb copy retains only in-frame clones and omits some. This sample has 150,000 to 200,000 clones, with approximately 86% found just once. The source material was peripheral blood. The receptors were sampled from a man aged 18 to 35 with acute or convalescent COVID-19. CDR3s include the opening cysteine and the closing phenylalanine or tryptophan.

CDR3: CASSKWDSSTDTQYF; V: TRBV11-1; length: 15
CDR3: CASSMGQMYQETQYF; V: TRBV19; length: 15
CDR3: CASSLREVDTQYF; V: TRBV5-1; length: 13
CDR3: CASSEANSGANVLTF; V: TRBV6-1; length: 15
CDR3: CASSQSHRGRHATNEKLFF; V: TRBV23-1; length: 19
CDR3: CASSLYRNTEAFF; V: TRBV12-3/TRBV12-4; length: 13
CDR3: CASGLEGYTEAFF; V: TRBV12-5; length: 13
CDR3: CASRRTSGEETQYF; V: TRBV2; length: 14
CDR3: CASSDSRGFTGELFF; V: TRBV25-1; length: 15
CDR3: CASSDRDRANYGYTF; V: TRBV6-1; length: 15
CDR3: CASSVAMGQVDGYTF; V: TRBV9; length: 15
CDR3: CASSFGDIQPQHF; V: TRBV5-8; length: 13
CDR3: CASSSPGERGGLADTQYF; V: TRBV5-1; length: 18
CDR3: CASSPDGTNSPLHF; V: TRBV5-6; length: 14
CDR3: CASSPQGRSGNTIYF; V: TRBV9; length: 15
CDR3: CASSGRDEQFF; V: TRBV28; length: 11